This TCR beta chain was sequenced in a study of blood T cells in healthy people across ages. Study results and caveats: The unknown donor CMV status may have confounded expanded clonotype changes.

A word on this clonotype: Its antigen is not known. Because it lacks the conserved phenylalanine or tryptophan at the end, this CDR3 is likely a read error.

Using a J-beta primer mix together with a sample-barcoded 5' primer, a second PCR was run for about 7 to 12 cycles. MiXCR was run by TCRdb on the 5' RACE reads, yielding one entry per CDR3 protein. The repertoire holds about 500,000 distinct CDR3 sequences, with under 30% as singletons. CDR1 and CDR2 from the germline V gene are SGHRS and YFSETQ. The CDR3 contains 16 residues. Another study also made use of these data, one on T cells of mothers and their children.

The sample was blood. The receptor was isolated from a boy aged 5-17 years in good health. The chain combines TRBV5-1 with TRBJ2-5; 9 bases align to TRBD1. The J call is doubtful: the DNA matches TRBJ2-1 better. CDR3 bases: TGCGCCAGCAGCTCGCACCGGACAGGGGCCTTCAATGAGCAGTTCCTC. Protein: CASSSHRTGAFNEQFL.